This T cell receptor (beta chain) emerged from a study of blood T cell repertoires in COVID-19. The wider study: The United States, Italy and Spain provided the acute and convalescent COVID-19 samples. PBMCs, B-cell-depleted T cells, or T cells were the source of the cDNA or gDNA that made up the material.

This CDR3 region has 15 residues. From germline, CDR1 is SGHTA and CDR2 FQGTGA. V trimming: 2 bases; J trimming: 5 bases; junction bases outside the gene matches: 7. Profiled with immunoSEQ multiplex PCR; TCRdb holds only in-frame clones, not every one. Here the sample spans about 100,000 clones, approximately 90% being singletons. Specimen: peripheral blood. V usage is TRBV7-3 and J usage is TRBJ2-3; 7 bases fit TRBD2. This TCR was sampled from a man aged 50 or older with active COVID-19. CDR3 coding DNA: TGTGCCAGCAGCTTAGCTAGCGGCCCCGGAGATACGCAGTATTTT. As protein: CASSLASGPGDTQYF.